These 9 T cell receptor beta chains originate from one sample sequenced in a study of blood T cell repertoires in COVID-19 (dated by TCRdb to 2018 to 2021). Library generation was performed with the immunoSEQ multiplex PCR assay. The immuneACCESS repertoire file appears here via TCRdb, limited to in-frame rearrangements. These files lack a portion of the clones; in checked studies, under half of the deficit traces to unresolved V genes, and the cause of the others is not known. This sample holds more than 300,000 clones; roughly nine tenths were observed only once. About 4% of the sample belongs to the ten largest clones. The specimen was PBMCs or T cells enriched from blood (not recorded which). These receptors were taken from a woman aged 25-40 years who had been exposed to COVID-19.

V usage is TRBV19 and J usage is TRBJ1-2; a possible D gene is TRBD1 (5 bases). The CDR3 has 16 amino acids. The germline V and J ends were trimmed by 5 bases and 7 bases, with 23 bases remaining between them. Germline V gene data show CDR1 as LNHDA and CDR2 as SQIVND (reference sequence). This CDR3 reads CASSPLTRDSGPGYTF. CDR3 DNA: TGTGCCAGTAGTCCCTTAACCAGGGATTCGGGTCCTGGCTACACCTTC.

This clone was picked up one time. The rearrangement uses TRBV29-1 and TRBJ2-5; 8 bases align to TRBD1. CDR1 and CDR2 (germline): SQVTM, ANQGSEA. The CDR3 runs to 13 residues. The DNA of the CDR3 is TGCAGTCTTCTAACAGGGGGTGATGTGACCCAGTACTTC. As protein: CSLLTGGDVTQYF. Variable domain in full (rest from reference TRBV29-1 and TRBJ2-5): SAVISQKPSRDICQRGTSLTIQCQVDSQVTMMFWYRQQPGQSLTLIATANQGSEATYESGFVIDKFPISRPNLTFSTLTVSNMSPEDSSIYLCSLLTGGDVTQYFGPGTRLLVL.

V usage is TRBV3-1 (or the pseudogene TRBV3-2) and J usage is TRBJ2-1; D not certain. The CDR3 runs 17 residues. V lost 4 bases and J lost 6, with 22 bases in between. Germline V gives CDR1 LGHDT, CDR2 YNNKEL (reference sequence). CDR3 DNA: TGTGCCAGCAGCCCGTCACGGATCGACTTTTTCGGCAATGAGCAGTTCTTC. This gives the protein CASSPSRIDFFGNEQFF.

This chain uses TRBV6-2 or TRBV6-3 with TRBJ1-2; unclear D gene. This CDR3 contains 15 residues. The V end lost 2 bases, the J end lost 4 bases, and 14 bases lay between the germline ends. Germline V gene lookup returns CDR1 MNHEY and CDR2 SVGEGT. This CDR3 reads CASSYGPWPLYGYTF. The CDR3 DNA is TGTGCCAGCAGTTACGGGCCGTGGCCCCTCTATGGCTACACCTTC.

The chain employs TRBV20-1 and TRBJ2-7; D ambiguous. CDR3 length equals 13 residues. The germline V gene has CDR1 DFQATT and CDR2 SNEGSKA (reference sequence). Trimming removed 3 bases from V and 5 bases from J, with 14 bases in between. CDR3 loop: CSASVARGNEQYF. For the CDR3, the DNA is TGCAGTGCTAGTGTTGCTCGAGGTAACGAGCAGTACTTC.

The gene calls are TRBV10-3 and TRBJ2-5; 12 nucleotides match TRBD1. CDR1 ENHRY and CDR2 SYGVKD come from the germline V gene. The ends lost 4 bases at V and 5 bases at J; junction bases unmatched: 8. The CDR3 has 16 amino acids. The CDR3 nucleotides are TGTGCCATCAGTGTACATGGGACAGGGGGCGCGGAGACCCAGTACTTC. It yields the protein CAISVHGTGGAETQYF.

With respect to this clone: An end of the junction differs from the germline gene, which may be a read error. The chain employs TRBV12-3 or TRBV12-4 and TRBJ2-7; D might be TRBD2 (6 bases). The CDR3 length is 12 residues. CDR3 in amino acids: CVSSFGGVEQYF. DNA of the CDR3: TGTGTCAGCAGTTTCGGGGGTGTTGAGCAGTACTTC.

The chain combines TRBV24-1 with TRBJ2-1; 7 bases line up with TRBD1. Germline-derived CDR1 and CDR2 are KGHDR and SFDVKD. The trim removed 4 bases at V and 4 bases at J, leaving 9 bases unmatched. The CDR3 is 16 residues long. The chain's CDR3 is CATSDSQGVTYNEQFF. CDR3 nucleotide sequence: TGTGCCACCAGTGACTCGCAGGGGGTGACTTACAATGAGCAGTTCTTC.

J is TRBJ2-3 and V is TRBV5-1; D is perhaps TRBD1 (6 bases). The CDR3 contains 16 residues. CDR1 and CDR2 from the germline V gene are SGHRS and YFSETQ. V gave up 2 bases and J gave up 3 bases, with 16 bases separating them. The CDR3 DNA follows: TGCGCCAGCAGCTTATCAGGGGCTGGGGAAACAGATACGCAGTATTTT. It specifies CASSLSGAGETDTQYF.